Below, 27 T cell receptor beta chains from the same sample are listed, as sequenced in a study of blood T cell repertoires in COVID-19. Sequencing used immunoSEQ multiplex PCR; TCRdb keeps in-frame clones, though not all of them. The sample records about 140,000 clones, approximately 88% being singletons. The sample consisted of peripheral blood. These receptors originate from a woman in her 50s with acute or convalescent COVID-19.

The chain has TRBV11-3 and TRBJ2-7; D may be TRBD1 (6 bases). The CDR3 extends over 17 amino acids. Germline V gene data show CDR1 as SGHNT and CDR2 as YENEEA. V was shortened by 5 bases and J by 0 bases, with 20 bases between the two germline ends. CDR3 protein: CASSVIQGFFLSYEQYF. CDR3 nucleotide sequence: TGTGCCAGCAGCGTGATACAGGGATTTTTCCTCTCCTACGAGCAGTACTTC.

The CDR3 DNA sequence: TGTGCCAGCAGCCAAGGTGCCGGGGGGGACATTCAGTACTTC. Amino acid sequence: CASSQGAGGDIQYF. This chain links TRBV4-2 with TRBJ2-4; 8 nucleotides agree with TRBD2. The CDR3 consists of 14 residues. Germline V lookup: CDR1 LGHNA, CDR2 YNFKEQ. The V and J ends lost 1 base and 8 bases, in that order; junction bases with no gene match: 4.

The chain employs TRBV7-9 and TRBJ1-2; D not resolved. Germline V gene data show CDR1 as SEHNR and CDR2 as FQNEAQ (reference sequence). V was cut by 1 base and J by 6 bases, with 9 bases left in between. The CDR3 is 13 residues long. The CDR3 sequence: CASSLDRNNGYTF. CDR3 coding DNA: TGTGCCAGCAGCTTAGACAGAAACAATGGCTACACCTTC.

Turning to this clone: The junction differs from germline at one of its ends, possibly a read error. The V call is TRBV2, the J call TRBJ2-7; 7 positions agree with TRBD1. The CDR3 is 10 amino acids. From germline, CDR1 is SNHLY and CDR2 FYNNEI. The CDR3 sequence: CASKGGIWSF. As DNA, the CDR3 is TGTGCCAGCAAAGGGGGCATATGGAGCTTC.

J is TRBJ2-1 and V is TRBV9, with TRBD2 matching 10 bases. Germline loops: CDR1 SGDLS, CDR2 YYNGEE. Trimming removed 4 bases from V and 0 bases from J; junction bases left unmatched: 1. The CDR3 is made up of 15 amino acids. CDR3: CASSSSGSSYNEQFF. The CDR3 DNA reads TGTGCCAGCAGCTCTAGCGGGAGCTCCTACAATGAGCAGTTCTTC.

The CDR3 coding sequence is TGTGCCAGCAGCTTAGACCCAGTTGGCGAGCAGTACTTC. Amino acid sequence: CASSLDPVGEQYF. The J gene is TRBJ2-7, the V gene TRBV7-2; no clear D gene. The germline V gene has CDR1 SGHTA and CDR2 FQGNSA. The CDR3 spans 13 residues. V dropped 1 base and J dropped 6 bases, with 10 bases sitting between them.

V is TRBV18 and J is TRBJ1-2; 7 bases are shared with TRBD1. The CDR3 spans 13 residues. J was trimmed by 8 bases and V by 2 bases; bases with no gene match: 5. CDR1 KGHSH and CDR2 LQKENI come from the germline V gene. CDR3 residues: CASSPGQGGGYTF. In nucleotides, the CDR3 is TGTGCCAGCTCACCAGGCCAGGGGGGAGGCTACACCTTC.

This chain connects TRBV2 to TRBJ1-2, with 8 bases matching TRBD1. The length of the CDR3 is 14 residues. Trimming removed 8 bases from V and 8 bases from J; junction bases left unmatched: 13. Germline V CDR1 and CDR2: SNHLY, FYNNEI. CDR3 sequence reads: CASRRSGGPIGYTF. The CDR3 DNA reads as TGTGCCAGCCGTAGGTCAGGGGGCCCTATCGGCTACACCTTC. The entire variable domain, with the rest obtained from reference TRBV2 and TRBJ1-2, is as follows: EPEVTQTPSHQVTQMGQEVILRCVPISNHLYFYWYRQILGQKVEFLVSFYNNEISEKSEIFDDQFSVERPDGSNFTLKIRSTKLEDSAMYFCASRRSGGPIGYTFGSGTRLTVV.

The chain uses TRBV24-1 and TRBJ2-5; possible D gene TRBD1, 5 bases. The germline gives CDR1 KGHDR, CDR2 SFDVKD. V lost 9 bases, J lost 2 bases, and 12 bases lay in between. The CDR3 is 13 residues long. The DNA for the CDR3 is TGTGCCACCGCCCGACAGACTCAAGAGACCCAGTACTTC. Translation: CATARQTQETQYF.

J is TRBJ2-5 and V is TRBV5-4; D is possibly TRBD1 (6 bases). The germline V gene has CDR1 SGHNT and CDR2 YYREEE (reference sequence). The CDR3 loop spans 15 amino acids. Trimming pared 0 bases from V and 2 bases from J, leaving 11 bases between. CDR3 bases: TGTGCCAGCAGCTTGGGAGGGGGAAGGCAAGAGACCCAGTACTTC. Encoded protein: CASSLGGGRQETQYF.

The chain couples TRBV5-1 to TRBJ1-1, with a possible D match to TRBD1 (5 bases). Trimming removed 0 bases from V and 2 bases from J, with 11 bases in between. From germline, CDR1 is SGHRS and CDR2 YFSETQ. The CDR3 sequence is 15 residues long. The CDR3 is CASSLEDNRNTEAFF. The CDR3 bases are TGCGCCAGCAGCTTGGAGGACAACAGAAACACTGAAGCTTTCTTT.

The rearrangement joins TRBV12-3 or TRBV12-4 to TRBJ2-7; the match to TRBD2 covers 9 bases. The CDR3 runs to 13 residues. After removal of 5 bases from V and 7 bases from J, the junction contained 6 bases not matched to a gene. CDR3 residues: CASSPSSGIEQYF. As DNA, the CDR3 is TGTGCCAGCAGTCCGTCTAGCGGGATTGAGCAGTACTTC.

The chain links TRBV7-9 to TRBJ1-3, with no clear D. Trimming shortened V by 1 base and J by 0 bases, and 13 bases separated the two germline ends. The germline V gene has CDR1 SEHNR and CDR2 FQNEAQ (reference sequence). The CDR3 runs to 17 residues. The CDR3: CASSLGRIGSSGNTIYF. CDR3 bases: TGTGCCAGCAGCTTAGGGCGGATAGGGAGCTCTGGAAACACCATATATTTT.

This chain connects TRBV6-5 to TRBJ1-1, with TRBD1 as a possible D gene (6 bases). The CDR3 is made up of 14 amino acids. Between the trimmed V and J ends, which lost 4 bases and 4 bases, there was a span of 13 bases. The germline V gene encodes CDR1 MNHEY and CDR2 SVGAGI. Here the CDR3 reads CASSFRTELTEAFF. CDR3 in DNA: TGTGCCAGCAGTTTTCGGACAGAGCTCACTGAAGCTTTCTTT.

The chain is built from TRBV5-1 and TRBJ2-5; D perhaps matches TRBD1 (5 bases). CDR3 length: 14 amino acids. The V gene lost 1 base and the J gene lost 5 bases, with 12 bases spanning the gap. CDR1 and CDR2 (germline): SGHRS, YFSETQ. CDR3 in DNA: TGCGCCAGCAGCTTGAGCCCAGGGCGGGAGACCCAGTACTTC. Protein product: CASSLSPGRETQYF.

The V gene is TRBV18, the J gene TRBJ1-4, with D uncertain. The length of the CDR3 is 16 residues. Germline V gene sequence: CDR1 KGHSH, CDR2 LQKENI. V was cut by 5 bases and J by 0 bases, with 13 bases left in between. The CDR3 loop reads CASSVFDTSTNEKLFF. The CDR3, as DNA: TGTGCCAGCTCAGTTTTCGACACCTCAACTAATGAAAAACTGTTTTTT.

This chain connects TRBV30 to TRBJ1-3; weak D call: TRBD1 (6 bases). V gave up 8 bases and J gave up 2 bases, with 13 bases separating them. This CDR3 comprises 13 residues. The germline V gene encodes CDR1 GTSNPN and CDR2 SVGIG (reference sequence). This CDR3 reads CASGGMAGNTIYF. CDR3 DNA sequence: TGTGCCAGCGGGGGCATGGCTGGAAACACCATATATTTT.

This sequence joins TRBV7-2 and TRBJ1-2; the D is unclear. The CDR3 runs to 15 residues. Germline V gene lookup returns CDR1 SGHTA and CDR2 FQGNSA. V was pared by 4 bases and J by 0 bases, with 12 bases between. This CDR3 is CASSYDRRTNYGYTF. CDR3 coding DNA: TGTGCCAGCAGCTACGACCGGCGGACTAACTATGGCTACACCTTC.

The chain combines TRBV7-8 with TRBJ1-5; D is undetermined. Trimming removed 5 bases at V and 7 bases at J, with 12 bases between. The CDR3 has 13 residues. In germline, CDR1 is SGHVS, CDR2 FQNEAQ. CDR3 loop: CASSLTEWQPQHF. The DNA for the CDR3 is TGTGCCAGCAGCCTAACAGAGTGGCAGCCCCAGCATTTT.

This clone was picked up a small number of times. J is TRBJ1-2 and V is TRBV5-1; 9 bases agree with TRBD1. This CDR3 is 15 amino acids long. Germline V lookup: CDR1 SGHRS, CDR2 YFSETQ. V lost 0 bases to trimming and J lost 4 bases; unmatched junction nucleotides: 4. The CDR3 nucleotides read TGCGCCAGCAGCTTGGACACAGGGGGCTCCTATGGCTACACCTTC. It is translated as CASSLDTGGSYGYTF. Drawing the rest from reference TRBV5-1 and TRBJ1-2, the complete variable domain is KAGVTQTPRYLIKTRGQQVTLSCSPISGHRSVSWYQQTPGQGLQFLFEYFSETQRNKGNFPGRFSGRQFSNSRSEMNVSTLELGDSALYLCASSLDTGGSYGYTFGSGTRLTVV.

The chain recombines TRBV12-3 or TRBV12-4 with TRBJ1-6, with no clear D. Trimming took 8 bases from V and 11 from J, leaving 4 bases between them. The length of the CDR3 is 9 residues. The CDR3 DNA follows: TGTGCCAGCGCGGCACCCCTCCACTTT. It translates to CASAAPLHF.

CDR3 loop: CASSWPGNYGYTF. CDR3 DNA: TGTGCCAGCAGCTGGCCGGGGAACTATGGCTACACCTTC. This rearrangement joins TRBV14 to TRBJ1-2; D ambiguous. V lost 5 bases and J 2 bases, leaving 9 bases between the germline ends. CDR1 is SGHDN, CDR2 FVKESK, per germline. The CDR3 runs to 13 residues.

The chain carries TRBV27 and TRBJ1-6; D uncertain. Trimming pared 4 bases from V and 6 bases from J, leaving 19 bases between. The CDR3 extends over 17 amino acids. The germline gives CDR1 MNHEY, CDR2 SMNVEV (reference sequence). The CDR3 region has the DNA TGTGCCAGCAGTTCACTTAAACCGAGAGTAACTAATTCACCCCTCCACTTT. It translates to CASSSLKPRVTNSPLHF.

The rearrangement links TRBV3-1 (or the pseudogene TRBV3-2) to TRBJ1-6; 7 bases are shared with TRBD1. Germline CDR1 and CDR2: LGHDT and YNNKEL (reference sequence). J lost 0 bases, V lost 6 bases, and 11 bases had no gene match. This CDR3 region has 18 residues. CDR3 DNA sequence: TGTGCCAGCAGAGGCGCGGGACAGTCCCTCTCCTATAATTCACCCCTCCACTTT. It is translated as CASRGAGQSLSYNSPLHF.

J is TRBJ1-5 and V is TRBV29-1; maybe TRBD1 (5 bases). Per the germline V gene, CDR1 is SQVTM and CDR2 is ANQGSEA. V lost 4 bases to trimming and J lost 0 bases, with 10 bases between them. This CDR3 spans 14 amino acids. The CDR3 spells CSVAGQYSNQPQHF. The CDR3 nucleotides are TGCAGCGTTGCCGGACAATATAGCAATCAGCCCCAGCATTTT.

This chain connects TRBV14 to TRBJ1-2; TRBD1 is a possible D gene (5 bases). The ends were cut back, 0 bases at V and 9 bases at J, with 11 bases in the middle. The germline CDR1 and CDR2 sequences are SGHDN and FVKESK. The CDR3 spans 13 residues. The CDR3 nucleotides are TGTGCCAGCAGCCAAGATTTCGGACACCGCTACACCTTC. Translated, it gives CASSQDFGHRYTF.

The chain has TRBV6-5 and TRBJ1-2; the match to TRBD1 covers 8 bases. Germline-derived CDR1 and CDR2 are MNHEY and SVGAGI. CDR3 size: 13 residues. The V segment lost 5 bases and the J segment 3 bases; nucleotides outside the gene matches: 2. CDR3 sequence (DNA): TGTGCCAGCAGTCCGGACAGGGACTATGGCTACACCTTC. Translating it yields CASSPDRDYGYTF.